This entry lists 23 T cell receptor beta chains sequenced from one sample in a study of somatic mutations in cytotoxic T cells in rheumatoid arthritis. Clones were sequenced by immunoSEQ multiplex PCR, and TCRdb holds only the in-frame ones, with some missing. Of 18,000 or so clones detected, about 73% appear once; the ten largest clones hold over 20%. The sample was CD8+ T cells sorted from blood. The receptor set was obtained from a woman aged 55-69 years in good health.

This chain links TRBV4-1 with TRBJ2-7; 7 bases fit TRBD1. V shed 2 bases and J 4 bases; nucleotides not matched to a gene: 5. Germline V gene data show CDR1 as MGHRA and CDR2 as YSYEKL. This CDR3 comprises 14 residues. The CDR3 loop is CASSQPDRAYEQYF. CDR3 bases: TGCGCCAGCAGCCAACCTGACAGGGCATACGAGCAGTACTTC.

In DNA form, the CDR3 reads TGTGCCAGCAGCTTAGCGCTGGGGCAGGTCTCCTACGAGCAGTACTTC. Its translation: CASSLALGQVSYEQYF. V usage is TRBV7-6 and J usage is TRBJ2-7, with D perhaps TRBD1 (5 bases). Trimming left V 0 bases short and J 0 bases short, with 12 bases between. Per the germline V gene, CDR1 is SGHVS and CDR2 is FNYEAQ. The CDR3 totals 16 residues.

Relative to its sample, this clone is large. The chain carries TRBV30 and TRBJ1-1; D gene uncertain. Germline CDR1 reads GTSNPN; CDR2 reads SVGIG (reference sequence). With 0 bases removed from V and 2 bases from J, the gap between germline ends came to 7 bases. The CDR3 runs to 13 residues. The chain's CDR3 is CAWSVADNTEAFF. CDR3 sequence (DNA): TGTGCCTGGAGTGTGGCAGATAACACTGAAGCTTTCTTT.

The chain couples TRBV2 to TRBJ2-1; 10 bases align to TRBD2. The CDR3 totals 19 residues. After removal of 4 bases from V and 0 bases from J, the junction contained 12 bases not matched to a gene. Germline values: CDR1 SNHLY, CDR2 FYNNEI. Here the CDR3 DNA reads TGTGCCAGCAGTGCCGAGCTAGCGGGGGACGTTAGCTCCTACAATGAGCAGTTCTTC. It encodes CASSAELAGDVSSYNEQFF.

The chain uses TRBV6-1 and TRBJ1-4, with a weak D call TRBD1 (6 bases). V gave up 2 bases and J gave up 1 base, with 20 bases separating them. Germline-derived CDR1 and CDR2 are MNHNS and SASEGT. The CDR3 runs to 19 residues. The chain's CDR3 is CASSERGATIVRTNEKLFF. In nucleotides, the CDR3 is TGTGCCAGCAGTGAACGGGGGGCGACTATTGTTCGAACTAATGAAAAACTGTTTTTT.

The chain couples TRBV7-9 to TRBJ2-1, with 8 positions matching TRBD2. J gave up 6 bases and V 1 base, and 5 bases lay outside the gene matches. From germline, CDR1 is SEHNR and CDR2 FQNEAQ (reference sequence). This CDR3 contains 15 residues. The DNA for the CDR3 is TGTGCCAGCAGCTTAGTTGACGGGGGGGGCAATGAGCAGTTCTTC. The encoded protein is CASSLVDGGGNEQFF.

In DNA, the CDR3 is TGCGCCAGCAGCTCCGACAGCTCCTATAATTCACCCCTCCACTTT. This gives the protein CASSSDSSYNSPLHF. The V and J genes are TRBV5-1 and TRBJ1-6, with D perhaps matching TRBD1 (5 bases). Deletions cut 3 bases from V and 0 bases from J, with 7 bases between. CDR1 is SGHRS, CDR2 YFSETQ, per germline. This CDR3 contains 15 residues.

The CDR3 DNA reads as TGTGCCAGCAGCTTGATCACCGGGGAGCTGTTTTTT. It yields the protein CASSLITGELFF. This rearrangement joins TRBV5-4 to TRBJ2-2; D ambiguous. From germline, CDR1 is SGHNT and CDR2 YYREEE (reference sequence). Deletions cut 1 base from V and 4 bases from J, with 2 bases between. This CDR3 contains 12 residues.

This sequence joins TRBV4-1 and TRBJ1-2, with 7 positions matching TRBD1. Germline V gene sequence: CDR1 MGHRA, CDR2 YSYEKL. The CDR3 totals 15 residues. Germline trimming cut 4 bases from V and 0 bases from J; bases unmatched to any gene: 5. CDR3 nucleotides: TGCGCCAGCAGCCTCACCAGGGGGGCTAACTATGGCTACACCTTC. This codes for CASSLTRGANYGYTF.

The V call is TRBV4-1, the J call TRBJ2-3; TRBD2 agrees at 7 bases. This CDR3 region has 17 residues. Germline CDR1 is MGHRA and CDR2 is YSYEKL. V lost 0 bases, J lost 0 bases, and 6 bases stayed unmatched. The CDR3: CASSQDVSGASTDTQYF. The DNA for the CDR3 is TGCGCCAGCAGCCAAGATGTGAGCGGGGCCAGCACAGATACGCAGTATTTT.

The genes are TRBV27 and TRBJ1-1; a weak D match, TRBD1 (5 bases). The CDR3 length is 13 residues. Per the germline V gene, CDR1 is MNHEY and CDR2 is SMNVEV (reference sequence). Trimming took 3 bases from V and 6 from J, leaving 11 bases between them. The CDR3 nucleotides are TGTGCCAGCAGTTTCGGGGGGACCCCTGAAGCTTTCTTT. Amino acids: CASSFGGTPEAFF.

The chain employs TRBV6-1 and TRBJ1-3; tentative D call: TRBD1 (5 bases). This CDR3 region has 15 residues. The germline gives CDR1 MNHNS, CDR2 SASEGT. V was shortened by 4 bases and J by 2 bases, with 12 bases between the two germline ends. CDR3: CASSVRDFTGNTIYF. CDR3 nucleotides: TGTGCCAGCAGTGTAAGGGACTTTACTGGAAACACCATATATTTT.

The rearrangement uses TRBV7-2 and TRBJ2-1; TRBD1 matches at 11 bases. J was trimmed by 5 bases and V by 5 bases; bases with no gene match: 2. The CDR3 runs to 14 residues. Germline values: CDR1 SGHTA, CDR2 FQGNSA. The CDR3 region is CASSLGQGDNEQFF. The CDR3 DNA is TGTGCCAGCAGCCTGGGACAGGGGGACAATGAGCAGTTCTTC. Supplemented by reference TRBV7-2 and TRBJ2-1, the full variable domain reads GAGVSQSPSNKVTEKGKDVELRCDPISGHTALYWYRQSLGQGLEFLIYFQGNSAPDKSGLPSDRFSAERTGGSVSTLTIQRTQQEDSAVYLCASSLGQGDNEQFFGPGTRLTVL.

The V and J genes are TRBV7-6 and TRBJ2-1; 12 bases line up with TRBD2. This CDR3 spans 15 amino acids. Trimming at V came to 2 bases and at J to 7 bases, leaving 3 bases not matched to a gene. Germline loops: CDR1 SGHVS, CDR2 FNYEAQ. The CDR3 nucleotides read TGTGCCAGCAGCTTACTAGCGGGGGGGAGAAATGAGCAGTTCTTC. Translating it yields CASSLLAGGRNEQFF.

The CDR3 is CSVVTRTNGDYGYTF. CDR3 DNA: TGCAGCGTTGTAACCCGGACAAACGGGGACTATGGCTACACCTTC. The chain couples TRBV29-1 to TRBJ1-2; a possible D gene is TRBD1 (5 bases). The CDR3 sequence is 15 residues long. Germline values: CDR1 SQVTM, CDR2 ANQGSEA. Trimming left V 4 bases short and J 3 bases short, with 18 bases between.

The chain couples TRBV7-9 to TRBJ1-4; a weak D match, TRBD1 (5 bases). The CDR3 has 19 residues. The germline V gene has CDR1 SEHNR and CDR2 FQNEAQ (reference sequence). The V and J ends lost 3 bases and 3 bases respectively, with 23 bases between them. The CDR3 spells CASSLGTGTRVGPNEKLFF. The CDR3, as DNA: TGTGCCAGCAGCTTGGGTACCGGGACCCGGGTCGGTCCTAATGAAAAACTGTTTTTT.

The chain has TRBV9 and TRBJ1-2, with 9 bases matching TRBD1. V dropped 3 bases and J dropped 4; count of bases not matched to a gene: 10. This CDR3 contains 16 residues. In germline, CDR1 is SGDLS, CDR2 YYNGEE. CDR3 region: CASSAWDRDIGYGYTF. The CDR3 nucleotides read TGTGCCAGCAGCGCTTGGGACAGGGACATTGGCTATGGCTACACCTTC.

This clone appeared once. V and J are TRBV6-5 and TRBJ1-2; 12 positions agree with TRBD1. There are 14 residues in the CDR3. In germline, CDR1 is MNHEY, CDR2 SVGAGI. J gave up 5 bases and V 6 bases, and 4 bases lay outside the gene matches. CDR3 sequence: CASSLGQGAYGYTF. CDR3 DNA: TGTGCCAGCAGCCTGGGACAGGGGGCTTATGGCTACACCTTC.

The J gene is TRBJ2-5, the V gene TRBV13; D unclear. Matching the DNA end better, TRBJ2-7 makes the J call doubtful. The germline gives CDR1 PRHDT, CDR2 FYEKMQ (reference sequence). This CDR3 is 14 amino acids long. CDR3 region: CASSLSRVSYEQYF. The CDR3 nucleotides are TGTGCCAGCAGCTTAAGTAGGGTGTCCTACGAGCAGTACTTC.

The CDR3 nucleotides read TGCGCCAGCGGAACTGGCGGGGCGACAGGCGCCTTTAACTATGGCTACACCTTC. Protein product: CASGTGGATGAFNYGYTF. The chain couples TRBV5-1 to TRBJ1-2; weak D call: TRBD1 (6 bases). CDR1 SGHRS and CDR2 YFSETQ come from the germline V gene. The CDR3 consists of 18 residues. The germline V and J ends were trimmed by 7 bases and 1 base, with 26 bases remaining between them.

The chain links TRBV19 to TRBJ2-7; the D gene could be TRBD1 or TRBD2 (5 bases each). The CDR3 extends over 13 amino acids. CDR1 and CDR2 (germline): LNHDA, SQIVND (reference sequence). V was shortened by 2 bases and J by 3 bases, with 8 bases between the two germline ends. CDR3 sequence: CASSIRGGYEQYF. CDR3 DNA sequence: TGTGCCAGTAGTATACGTGGGGGCTACGAGCAGTACTTC. The whole variable domain, filled in from reference TRBV19 and TRBJ2-7, reads DGGITQSPKYLFRKEGQNVTLSCEQNLNHDAMYWYRQDPGQGLRLIYYSQIVNDFQKGDIAEGYSVSREKKESFPLTVTSAQKNPTAFYLCASSIRGGYEQYFGPGTRLTVT.

This chain connects TRBV7-6 to TRBJ2-7, with TRBD2 matching 10 bases. With 5 bases clipped from V and 0 bases from J, the junction kept 4 bases outside the gene matches. This CDR3 is 15 amino acids long. Germline V gene data show CDR1 as SGHVS and CDR2 as FNYEAQ. CDR3 in amino acids: CASSRGLADSYEQYF. Written as DNA, the CDR3 is TGTGCCAGCAGCCGTGGACTAGCGGACTCCTACGAGCAGTACTTC. Variable domain in full (rest from reference TRBV7-6 and TRBJ2-7): GAGVSQSPRYKVTKRGQDVALRCDPISGHVSLYWYRQALGQGPEFLTYFNYEAQQDKSGLPNDRFSAERPEGSISTLTIQRTEQRDSAMYRCASSRGLADSYEQYFGPGTRLTVT.

This clone was counted between two and nine times. The CDR3 spells CASIREAHTEAFF. CDR3 nucleotides: TGTGCCAGCATTAGGGAGGCTCACACTGAAGCTTTCTTT. The chain carries TRBV2 and TRBJ1-1; D is unresolved. The CDR3 is made up of 13 amino acids. Germline lookup yields CDR1 SNHLY and CDR2 FYNNEI. The germline V and J ends were trimmed by 7 bases and 3 bases, with 12 bases remaining between them.